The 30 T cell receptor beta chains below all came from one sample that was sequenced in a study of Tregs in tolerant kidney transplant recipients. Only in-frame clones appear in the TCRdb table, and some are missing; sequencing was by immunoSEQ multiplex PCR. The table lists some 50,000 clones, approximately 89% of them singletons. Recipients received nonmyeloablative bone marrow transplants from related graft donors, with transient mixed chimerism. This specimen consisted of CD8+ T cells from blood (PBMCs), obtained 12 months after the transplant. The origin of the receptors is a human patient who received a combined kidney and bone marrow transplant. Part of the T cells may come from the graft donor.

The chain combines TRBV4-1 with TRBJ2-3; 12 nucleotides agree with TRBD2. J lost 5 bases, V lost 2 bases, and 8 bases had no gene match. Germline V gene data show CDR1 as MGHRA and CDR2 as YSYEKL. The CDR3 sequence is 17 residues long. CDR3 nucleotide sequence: TGCGCCAGCAGCCAACAATATCTAGCGGGGGGGCTAGATACGCAGTATTTT. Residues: CASSQQYLAGGLDTQYF.

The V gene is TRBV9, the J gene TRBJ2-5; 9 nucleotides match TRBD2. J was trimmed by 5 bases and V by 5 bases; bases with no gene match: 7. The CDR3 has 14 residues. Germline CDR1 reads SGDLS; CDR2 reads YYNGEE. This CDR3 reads CASSVGGGGETQYF. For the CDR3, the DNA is TGTGCCAGCAGTGTTGGCGGGGGGGGTGAGACCCAGTACTTC.

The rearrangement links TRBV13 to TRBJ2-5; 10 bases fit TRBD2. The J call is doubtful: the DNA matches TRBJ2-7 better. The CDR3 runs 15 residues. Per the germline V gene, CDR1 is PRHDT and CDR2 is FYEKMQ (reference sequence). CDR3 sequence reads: CASSILLAGVGEQYF. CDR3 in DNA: TGTGCCAGCAGCATCCTTCTAGCGGGAGTGGGCGAGCAGTACTTC.

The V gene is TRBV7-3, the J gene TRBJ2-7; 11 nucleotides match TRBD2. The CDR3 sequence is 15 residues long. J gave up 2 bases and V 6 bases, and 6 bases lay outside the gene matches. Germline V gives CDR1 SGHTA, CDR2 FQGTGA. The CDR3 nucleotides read TGTGCCAGCAGAGGGACTAGCGGCGAACCCTACGAGCAGTACTTC. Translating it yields CASRGTSGEPYEQYF.

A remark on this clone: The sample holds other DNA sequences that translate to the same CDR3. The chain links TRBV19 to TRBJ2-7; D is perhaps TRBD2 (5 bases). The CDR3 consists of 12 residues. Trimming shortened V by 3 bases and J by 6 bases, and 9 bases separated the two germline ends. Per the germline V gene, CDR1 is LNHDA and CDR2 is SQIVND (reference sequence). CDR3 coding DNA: TGTGCCAGTAGTATTGGAGGCAGCGAGCAGTACTTC. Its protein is CASSIGGSEQYF.

The CDR3 nucleotides are TGTGCCAGCAGCGGGGGGGTCGAGCAGTACTTC. Protein product: CASSGGVEQYF. This sequence joins TRBV11-3 and TRBJ2-7; TRBD2 matches 7 bases. The CDR3 sequence is 11 residues long. Germline values: CDR1 SGHNT, CDR2 YENEEA. The V gene end was trimmed by 5 bases and the J gene end by 6 bases; junction bases not matched to a gene: 1.

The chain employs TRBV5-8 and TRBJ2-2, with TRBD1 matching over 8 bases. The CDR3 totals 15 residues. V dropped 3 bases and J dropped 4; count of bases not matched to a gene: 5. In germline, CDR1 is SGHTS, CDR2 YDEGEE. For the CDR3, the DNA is TGTGCCAGCAGCTCTAGGACAGGGCCCACCGGGGAGCTGTTTTTT. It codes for CASSSRTGPTGELFF.

CDR3: CASSWTGRTEAFF. The CDR3 nucleotides read TGTGCCAGCAGTTGGACAGGGAGGACTGAAGCTTTCTTT. The chain couples TRBV6-5 to TRBJ1-1; 8 nucleotides agree with TRBD1. J lost 5 bases, V lost 4 bases, and 3 bases had no gene match. The CDR3 has 13 amino acids. Germline V lookup: CDR1 MNHEY, CDR2 SVGAGI.

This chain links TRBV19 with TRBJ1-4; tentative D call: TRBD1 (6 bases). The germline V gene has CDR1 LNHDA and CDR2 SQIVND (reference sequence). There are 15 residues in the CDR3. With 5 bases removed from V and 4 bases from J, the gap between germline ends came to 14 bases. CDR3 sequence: CASSPRGAVNEKLFF. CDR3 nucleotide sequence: TGTGCCAGTAGTCCCAGGGGAGCCGTTAATGAAAAACTGTTTTTT. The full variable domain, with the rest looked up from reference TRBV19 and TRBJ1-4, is DGGITQSPKYLFRKEGQNVTLSCEQNLNHDAMYWYRQDPGQGLRLIYYSQIVNDFQKGDIAEGYSVSREKKESFPLTVTSAQKNPTAFYLCASSPRGAVNEKLFFGSGTQLSVL.

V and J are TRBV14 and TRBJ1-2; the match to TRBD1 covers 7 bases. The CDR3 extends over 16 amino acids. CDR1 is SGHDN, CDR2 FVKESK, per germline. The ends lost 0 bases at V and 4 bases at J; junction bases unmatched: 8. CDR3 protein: CASSQDKGAIFYGYTF. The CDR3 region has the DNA TGTGCCAGCAGCCAAGACAAGGGGGCTATCTTCTATGGCTACACCTTC.

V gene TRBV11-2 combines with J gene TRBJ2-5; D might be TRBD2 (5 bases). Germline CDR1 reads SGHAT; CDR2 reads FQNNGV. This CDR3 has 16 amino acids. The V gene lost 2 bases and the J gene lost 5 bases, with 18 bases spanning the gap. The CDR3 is CASSLSMASLAETQYF. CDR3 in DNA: TGTGCCAGCAGCTTAAGCATGGCTAGCTTGGCGGAGACCCAGTACTTC.

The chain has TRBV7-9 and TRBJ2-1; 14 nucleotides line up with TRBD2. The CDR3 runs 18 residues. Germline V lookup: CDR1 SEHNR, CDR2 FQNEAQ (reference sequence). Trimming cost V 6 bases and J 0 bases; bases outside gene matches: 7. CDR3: CASRPGTSGGSSYNEQFF. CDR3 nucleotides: TGTGCCAGCAGGCCCGGGACTAGCGGGGGTAGCTCCTACAATGAGCAGTTCTTC.

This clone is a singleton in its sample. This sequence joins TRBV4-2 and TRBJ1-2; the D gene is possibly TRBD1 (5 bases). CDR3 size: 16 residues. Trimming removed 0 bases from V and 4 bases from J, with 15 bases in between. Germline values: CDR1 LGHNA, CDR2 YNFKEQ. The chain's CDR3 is CASSQDLGGVSYGYTF. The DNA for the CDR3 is TGTGCCAGCAGCCAAGATCTTGGAGGGGTTAGCTATGGCTACACCTTC.

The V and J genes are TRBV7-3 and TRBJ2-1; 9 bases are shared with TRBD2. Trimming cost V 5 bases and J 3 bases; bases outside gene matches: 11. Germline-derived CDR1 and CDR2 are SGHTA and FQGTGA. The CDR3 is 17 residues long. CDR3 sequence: CASSLFFSGRHYNEQFF. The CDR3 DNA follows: TGTGCCAGCAGCCTATTCTTTAGCGGGAGACACTACAATGAGCAGTTCTTC.

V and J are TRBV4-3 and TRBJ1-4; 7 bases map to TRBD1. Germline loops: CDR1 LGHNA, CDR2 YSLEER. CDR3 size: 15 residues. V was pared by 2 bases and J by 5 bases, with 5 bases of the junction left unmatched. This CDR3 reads CASSQTRGSNEKLFF. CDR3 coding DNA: TGCGCCAGCAGCCAAACCAGGGGGTCGAATGAAAAACTGTTTTTT.

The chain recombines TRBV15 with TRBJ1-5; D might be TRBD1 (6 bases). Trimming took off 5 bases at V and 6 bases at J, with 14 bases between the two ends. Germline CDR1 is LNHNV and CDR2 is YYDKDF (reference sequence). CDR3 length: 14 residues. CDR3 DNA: TGTGCCACCAGCGGGAGGGGGGCGGGTCAGCCCCAGCATTTT. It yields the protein CATSGRGAGQPQHF.

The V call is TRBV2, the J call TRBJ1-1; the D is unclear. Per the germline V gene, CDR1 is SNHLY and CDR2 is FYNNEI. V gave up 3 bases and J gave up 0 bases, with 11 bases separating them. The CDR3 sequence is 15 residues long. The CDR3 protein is CASSDLEGLNTEAFF. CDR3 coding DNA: TGTGCCAGCAGTGATTTGGAGGGTTTGAACACTGAAGCTTTCTTT. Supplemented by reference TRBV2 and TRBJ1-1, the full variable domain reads EPEVTQTPSHQVTQMGQEVILRCVPISNHLYFYWYRQILGQKVEFLVSFYNNEISEKSEIFDDQFSVERPDGSNFTLKIRSTKLEDSAMYFCASSDLEGLNTEAFFGQGTRLTVV.

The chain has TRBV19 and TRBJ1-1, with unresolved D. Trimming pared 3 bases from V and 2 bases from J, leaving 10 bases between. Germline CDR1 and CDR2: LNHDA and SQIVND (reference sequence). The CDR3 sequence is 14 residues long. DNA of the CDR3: TGTGCCAGTAGTATCGGAGGAACTAACACTGAAGCTTTCTTT. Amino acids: CASSIGGTNTEAFF.

Here the CDR3 reads CASSGGTDNEKLFF. The CDR3 DNA follows: TGTGCCAGCAGTGGAGGGACAGATAATGAAAAACTGTTTTTT. V usage is TRBV28 and J usage is TRBJ1-4, with 7 positions matching TRBD1. Trimming removed 5 bases from V and 4 bases from J; junction bases left unmatched: 4. Germline CDR1 MDHEN, CDR2 SYDVKM. The CDR3 runs 14 residues.

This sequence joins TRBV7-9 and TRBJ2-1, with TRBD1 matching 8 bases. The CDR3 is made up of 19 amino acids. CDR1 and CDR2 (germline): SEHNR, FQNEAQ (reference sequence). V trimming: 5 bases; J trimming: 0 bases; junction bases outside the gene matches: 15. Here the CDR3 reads CASSPRTGKTVYSYNEQFF. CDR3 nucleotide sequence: TGTGCCAGCAGCCCCCGGACAGGGAAAACCGTCTACTCCTACAATGAGCAGTTCTTC.

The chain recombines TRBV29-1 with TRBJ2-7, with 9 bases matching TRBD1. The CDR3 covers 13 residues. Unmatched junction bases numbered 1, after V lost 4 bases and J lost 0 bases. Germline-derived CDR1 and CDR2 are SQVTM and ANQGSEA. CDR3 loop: CSVGTGASYEQYF. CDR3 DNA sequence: TGCAGCGTTGGGACAGGGGCCTCCTACGAGCAGTACTTC.

The CDR3 nucleotides are TGTGCCACCCGACAGGGGGCGCGGGAGCAGTACTTC. It is translated as CATRQGAREQYF. The J gene is TRBJ2-7, the V gene TRBV27; 10 bases are shared with TRBD1. Losses at the gene ends were 10 bases for V and 7 bases for J; bases not matched to a gene: 7. Per germline, CDR1 MNHEY and CDR2 SMNVEV (reference sequence). This CDR3 is built from 12 residues.

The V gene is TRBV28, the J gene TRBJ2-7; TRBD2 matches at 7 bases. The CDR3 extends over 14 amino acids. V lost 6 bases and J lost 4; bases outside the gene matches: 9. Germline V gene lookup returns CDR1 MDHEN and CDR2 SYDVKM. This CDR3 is CASSSRLAPYEQYF. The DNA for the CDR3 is TGTGCCAGCAGCTCCCGACTAGCCCCTTACGAGCAGTACTTC.

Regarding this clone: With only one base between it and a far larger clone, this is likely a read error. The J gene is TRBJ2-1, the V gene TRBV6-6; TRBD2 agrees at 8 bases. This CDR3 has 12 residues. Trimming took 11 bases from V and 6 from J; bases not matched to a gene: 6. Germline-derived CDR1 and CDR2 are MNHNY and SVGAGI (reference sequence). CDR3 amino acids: CAPMGLGNEQFF. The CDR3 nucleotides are TGTGCCCCCATGGGACTAGGCAATGAGCAGTTCTTC.

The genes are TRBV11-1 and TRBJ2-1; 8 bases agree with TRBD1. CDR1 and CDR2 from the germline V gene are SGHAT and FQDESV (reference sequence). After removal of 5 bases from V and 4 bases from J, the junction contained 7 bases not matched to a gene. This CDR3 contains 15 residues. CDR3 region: CASSPWDRLYNEQFF. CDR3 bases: TGTGCCAGCAGCCCATGGGACAGGTTATACAATGAGCAGTTCTTC.

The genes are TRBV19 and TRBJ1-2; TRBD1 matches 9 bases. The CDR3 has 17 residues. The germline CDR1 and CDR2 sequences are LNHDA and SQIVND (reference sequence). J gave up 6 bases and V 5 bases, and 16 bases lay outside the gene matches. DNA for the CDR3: TGTGCCAGTAGTCTCCGGGACAGGGAAGGCGCTATAAATGGCTACACCTTC. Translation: CASSLRDREGAINGYTF.

The CDR3 spells CASSLGMADTDTQYF. The CDR3 region has the DNA TGCGCCAGCAGCTTGGGTATGGCAGACACAGATACGCAGTATTTT. This chain connects TRBV5-1 to TRBJ2-3; D gene unclear. Germline V CDR1 and CDR2: SGHRS, YFSETQ. The CDR3 is made up of 15 amino acids. Trimming pared 0 bases from V and 2 bases from J, leaving 10 bases between.

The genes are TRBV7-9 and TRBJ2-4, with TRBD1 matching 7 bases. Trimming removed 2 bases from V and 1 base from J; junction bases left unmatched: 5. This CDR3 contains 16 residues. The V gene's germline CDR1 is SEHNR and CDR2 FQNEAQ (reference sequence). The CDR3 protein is CASSLRVRGAKNIQYF. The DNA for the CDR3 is TGTGCCAGCAGCTTACGAGTCAGGGGGGCCAAAAACATTCAGTACTTC. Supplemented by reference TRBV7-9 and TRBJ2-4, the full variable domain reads DTGVSQNPRHKITKRGQNVTFRCDPISEHNRLYWYRQTLGQGPEFLTYFQNEAQLEKSRLLSDRFSAERPKGSFSTLEIQRTEQGDSAMYLCASSLRVRGAKNIQYFGAGTRLSVL.

The chain's CDR3 is CASRTSSGSSDTQYF. CDR3 sequence (DNA): TGTGCCAGCAGAACCTCTAGCGGGAGCTCAGATACGCAGTATTTT. The chain has TRBV27 and TRBJ2-3; 10 bases line up with TRBD2. Germline assignment: CDR1 MNHEY and CDR2 SMNVEV (reference sequence). This CDR3 is built from 15 residues. V shed 6 bases, J shed 4 bases, and the junction held 7 bases outside the gene matches.

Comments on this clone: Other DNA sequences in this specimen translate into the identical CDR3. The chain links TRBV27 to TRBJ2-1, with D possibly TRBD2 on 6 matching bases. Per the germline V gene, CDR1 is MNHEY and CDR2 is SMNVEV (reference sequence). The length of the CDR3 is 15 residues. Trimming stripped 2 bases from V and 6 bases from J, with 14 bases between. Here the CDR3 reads CASSLSSGGVNEQFF. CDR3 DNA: TGTGCCAGCAGTTTAAGTTCCGGAGGGGTCAATGAGCAGTTCTTC.